This T cell receptor beta chain was documented in a study of blood T cell repertoires in COVID-19. Study at large: The United States, Italy and Spain supplied acute and convalescent COVID-19 samples. T cells, B-cell-depleted T cells, or PBMCs supplied cDNA or gDNA.

Germline CDR1 is GTSNPN and CDR2 is SVGIG (reference sequence). This CDR3 has 13 residues. Trimming left V 4 bases short and J 5 bases short, with 11 bases between. In the original analysis: For nucleated cells, counts were estimated from reference gene primer amplification. The method was immunoSEQ multiplex PCR; TCRdb's version includes in-frame clones alone and lacks a portion of them. That table furnishes V, J and clone size, whereas the DNA furnished D and trimming. The sample yields under 130,000 clones, roughly nine tenths seen once. The J gene is TRBJ2-2, the V gene TRBV30, with D unresolved. The clonotype was recovered from a human donor in a cohort sampled during active COVID-19. Material: peripheral blood. The DNA of the CDR3 is TGTGCCTGGAACCGCAGATCTACCGGGGAGCTGTTTTTT. Protein sequence: CAWNRRSTGELFF.